This TCR beta chain was sequenced during a study of blood T cell repertoires in COVID-19. Study at large: Samples came from the United States, Italy and Spain, spanning acute and convalescent COVID-19.

The table came from immunoSEQ multiplex PCR; TCRdb's copy has only in-frame clones and leaves some out. The table lists about 160,000 clones, approximately 80% of them singletons. Across under 25 US areas, participants ranged in age from about 18 to 100 years. The CDR3 is made up of 15 amino acids. Germline V gene sequence: CDR1 MNHEY, CDR2 SMNVEV (reference sequence). Trimming took 6 bases from V and 5 from J; bases not matched to a gene: 11. This chain uses TRBV27 with TRBJ1-2; 8 bases line up with TRBD1. Sequenced input: PBMCs or T cells enriched from blood (not recorded which). This clonotype was sampled from a woman aged 60-70 years who had recovered from COVID-19. The CDR3 loop is CASSSIQGATYGYTF. The CDR3 DNA is TGTGCCAGCAGCTCAATCCAGGGGGCGACTTATGGCTACACCTTC.